The 6 T cell receptor beta chains reported below all come from one sample, sequenced in a study of T cell responses to AZD1222 COVID-19 vaccine. TCRdb keeps only in-frame clones here, not all; method: immunoSEQ multiplex PCR. The sample contains 110,000 or so clones, more than 75% of which appear only once. Sequencing was performed on peripheral blood, taken 28 days after the second AZD1222 dose. The receptors come from an adult who received the AZD1222 COVID-19 vaccine.

V and J are TRBV6-2 or TRBV6-3 and TRBJ1-5; no clear D. Looked up from germline, CDR1 is MNHEY and CDR2 is SVGEGT. Trimming left V 4 bases short and J 7 bases short, with 14 bases between. CDR3 size: 14 residues. The CDR3 is CASSFDSGGQPQHF. The CDR3 DNA reads as TGTGCCAGCAGTTTTGACTCGGGTGGGCAGCCCCAGCATTTT.

J is TRBJ2-1 and V is TRBV9, with 10 bases identical to TRBD2. Germline V gene data show CDR1 as SGDLS and CDR2 as YYNGEE. V gave up 0 bases and J gave up 8 bases; unmatched junction bases: 14. This CDR3 has 18 amino acids. In DNA form, the CDR3 reads TGTGCCAGCAGCGTAGCTGTGTCTAGCGGGAGATTATGGGATGAGCAGTTCTTC. As protein: CASSVAVSSGRLWDEQFF.

The chain combines TRBV7-2 with TRBJ2-1; tentatively, D is TRBD1 (5 bases). The CDR3 totals 17 residues. The V and J ends lost 1 base and 4 bases respectively, with 17 bases between them. Germline lookup yields CDR1 SGHTA and CDR2 FQGNSA. CDR3 nucleotides: TGTGCCAGCAGCTTAGGTGGGGCGGAGCGAGTGTACAATGAGCAGTTCTTC. It translates to CASSLGGAERVYNEQFF.

As to this clone: One end of the junction does not line up with germline, which may come from a read error. The chain is built from TRBV9 and TRBJ2-3, with TRBD1 matching over 8 bases. This CDR3 comprises 16 residues. Germline loops: CDR1 SGDLS, CDR2 YYNGEE. The CDR3 loop reads CASSVDQGTGTNTQYF. In DNA form, the CDR3 reads TGTGCCAGCAGCGTAGATCAAGGGACAGGCACAAATACGCAGTATTTT.

The chain employs TRBV6-2 or TRBV6-3 and TRBJ2-5; 7 positions agree with TRBD1. This CDR3 has 16 amino acids. The V gene's germline CDR1 is MNHEY and CDR2 SVGEGT. V shed 0 bases and J 2 bases; nucleotides not matched to a gene: 6. As DNA, the CDR3 is TGTGCCAGCAGTTACTCACCAGGGGGAACTCAAGAGACCCAGTACTTC. Translating it yields CASSYSPGGTQETQYF.

The chain has TRBV20-1 and TRBJ1-6; D gene unclear. CDR3 size: 11 residues. V was trimmed by 1 base and J by 18 bases, leaving 13 bases between them. The germline CDR1 and CDR2 sequences are DFQATT and SNEGSKA (reference sequence). CDR3 coding DNA: TGCAGTGCTAGAGCCGGCCAGGAGGACCACTTT. It encodes CSARAGQEDHF.